The clone carrying this T cell receptor beta chain was counted at least ten times. RNA transcripts were the source from which TCR beta CDR3 regions were amplified. Second-round multiplex PCR came after first-round RT-PCR with HTBI primers. TCRdb independently ran MiXCR on the multiplex PCR reads; one entry per CDR3 protein. The table lists roughly 300,000 distinct CDR3 sequences, roughly 17% of them singletons. The record originates from a study of Graves' ophthalmopathy and Graves' hyperthyroidism. The V gene lost 2 bases and the J gene lost 3 bases, with 10 bases spanning the gap. Germline CDR1 reads MNHNS; CDR2 reads SASEGT. The CDR3 covers 14 residues. In this cohort, patients with other autoimmune diseases, uncontrolled infections, pregnancy or lactation were excluded.

Sample: peripheral blood. The sequence was collected from an adult man with Graves' ophthalmopathy. The chain couples TRBV6-1 to TRBJ1-2, with a tentative D call TRBD1 (6 bases). The CDR3 nucleotides are TGTGCCAGCAGTGAACGACAGGCCTACTATGGCTACACCTTC. Protein: CASSERQAYYGYTF.